The entry below describes one T cell receptor (beta chain). The sample originates from a study of cytomegalovirus exposure and HLA in healthy donors. V gave up 4 bases and J gave up 1 base, with 14 bases separating them. The CDR3 covers 15 residues. CDR1 and CDR2 (germline): SGHRS, YFSETQ. It was with 60 Vbeta and 13 Jbeta primers that the PCR ran. TCRdb's table, derived via immunoSEQ multiplex PCR, lists solely in-frame clones and lacks some. The sample holds approximately 220,000 clones, more than 80% seen once. The material sequenced was PBMCs. The chain uses TRBV5-1 and TRBJ1-1; D is perhaps TRBD1 (6 bases). The sequence was obtained from a man aged 25-45 years in good health and CMV-seronegative. This chain's CDR3 is CASSLRGGENTEAFF. CDR3 nucleotides: TGCGCCAGCAGCCTGAGGGGGGGCGAGAACACTGAAGCTTTCTTT. The entire variable domain, with the rest obtained from reference TRBV5-1 and TRBJ1-1, is as follows: KAGVTQTPRYLIKTRGQQVTLSCSPISGHRSVSWYQQTPGQGLQFLFEYFSETQRNKGNFPGRFSGRQFSNSRSEMNVSTLELGDSALYLCASSLRGGENTEAFFGQGTRLTVV.